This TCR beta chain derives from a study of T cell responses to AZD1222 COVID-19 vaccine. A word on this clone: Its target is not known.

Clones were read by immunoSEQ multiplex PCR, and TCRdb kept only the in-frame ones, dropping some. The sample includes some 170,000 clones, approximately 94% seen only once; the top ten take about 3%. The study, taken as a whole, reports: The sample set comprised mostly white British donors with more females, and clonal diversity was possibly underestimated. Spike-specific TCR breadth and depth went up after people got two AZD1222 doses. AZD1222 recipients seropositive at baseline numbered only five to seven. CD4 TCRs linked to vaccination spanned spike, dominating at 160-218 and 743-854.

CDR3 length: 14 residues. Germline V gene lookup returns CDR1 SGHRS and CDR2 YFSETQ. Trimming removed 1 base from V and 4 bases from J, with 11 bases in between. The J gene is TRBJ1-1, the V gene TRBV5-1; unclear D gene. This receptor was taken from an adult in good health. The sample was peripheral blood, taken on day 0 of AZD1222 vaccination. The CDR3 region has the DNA TGCGCCAGCAGCTTGAAGGGAGGTGGCACTGAAGCTTTCTTT. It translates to CASSLKGGGTEAFF.